These 25 T cell receptor beta chains were all obtained from the same sample, sequenced in a study of T cells after yellow fever vaccination. TCRdb reprocessed the 5' RACE reads with MiXCR, giving one entry per CDR3 protein. The sample shows 120,000 or so distinct CDR3 sequences, roughly 15% of them seen only once. Sequencing used CD8+ T cells sorted from PBMCs, obtained 5 days after the yellow fever booster vaccination. These receptors were taken from a young man who received the YFV17D yellow fever vaccine.

This clonotype showed up many times. This chain connects TRBV20-1 to TRBJ2-5; no firm D call. The V gene's germline CDR1 is DFQATT and CDR2 SNEGSKA (reference sequence). The CDR3 runs to 15 residues. The V gene lost 4 bases and the J gene lost 5 bases, with 20 bases spanning the gap. CDR3 DNA: TGCAGTGCTACCCCCCCGGTCACTGGGTGGGAGACCCAGTACTTC. This codes for CSATPPVTGWETQYF.

The chain joins TRBV28 to TRBJ2-7, with D possibly being TRBD1 (5 bases). V dropped 6 bases and J dropped 2 bases, with 11 bases sitting between them. Germline V gene lookup returns CDR1 MDHEN and CDR2 SYDVKM. The CDR3 consists of 13 residues. The CDR3 nucleotides read TGTGCCAGCAGCTGGGGCGGTACCTACGAGCAGTACGTC. Translation: CASSWGGTYEQYV.

This clonotype came up many times. The genes are TRBV6-5 and TRBJ1-6, with D tentatively TRBD1 (6 bases). Germline V gene lookup returns CDR1 MNHEY and CDR2 SVGAGI. This CDR3 has 15 amino acids. Trimming removed 6 bases at V and 9 bases at J, with 18 bases between. CDR3 residues: CASSQYTGRSSPLHF. As DNA, the CDR3 is TGTGCCAGCAGCCAGTACACAGGGAGATCTTCACCCCTCCACTTT.

The chain has TRBV4-1 and TRBJ1-5; TRBD1 aligns across 7 bases. The germline V gene has CDR1 MGHRA and CDR2 YSYEKL. The CDR3 sequence is 15 residues long. Unmatched junction bases numbered 5, after V lost 1 base and J lost 5 bases. The CDR3 nucleotides read TGCGCCAGCAGCCAAGCGGGACAGCCCGATCAGCCCCAGCATTTT. Amino acid sequence: CASSQAGQPDQPQHF.

This clonotype was seen ten or more times. This chain connects TRBV10-3 to TRBJ2-1; D gene ambiguous. The germline CDR1 and CDR2 sequences are ENHRY and SYGVKD. This CDR3 is 13 amino acids long. Trimming shortened V by 4 bases and J by 4 bases, and 8 bases separated the two germline ends. The CDR3 sequence is CAISADGYNEQFF. The CDR3 DNA reads TGTGCCATCAGTGCGGACGGGTACAATGAGCAGTTCTTC.

The rearrangement uses TRBV12-3 or TRBV12-4 and TRBJ1-3; tentative D call: TRBD1 (5 bases). Trimming took 6 bases from V and 1 from J, leaving 16 bases between them. This CDR3 comprises 16 residues. CDR3 nucleotide sequence: TGTGCCAGCAGAGAGGGGTTATGGTCATCTGGAAACACCATATATTTT. Its protein is CASREGLWSSGNTIYF.

The chain recombines TRBV2 with TRBJ2-1, with D perhaps given as TRBD1 or TRBD2 (6 bases each). Germline CDR1 reads SNHLY; CDR2 reads FYNNEI. Trimming shortened V by 8 bases and J by 0 bases, and 17 bases separated the two germline ends. CDR3 length: 16 residues. CDR3 sequence reads: CASRGGTLSSYNEQFF. CDR3 in DNA: TGTGCCAGCCGAGGGGGGACCCTGAGCTCCTACAATGAGCAGTTCTTC.

This clonotype has only a few counts. The chain links TRBV19 to TRBJ2-1; D may be TRBD1 (6 bases). The CDR3 runs to 14 residues. Trimming removed 8 bases at V and 1 base at J, with 12 bases between. Germline V CDR1 and CDR2: LNHDA, SQIVND (reference sequence). The DNA of the CDR3 is TGTGCCAGTGGGGGCCGAGGATCCTACAATGAGCAGTTCTTC. Translation: CASGGRGSYNEQFF.

The chain carries TRBV5-5 and TRBJ2-1, with a weak D call TRBD2 (5 bases). Looked up from germline, CDR1 is SGHKS and CDR2 is YYEKEE (reference sequence). This CDR3 comprises 15 residues. The V end lost 2 bases, the J end lost 5 bases, and 14 bases lay between the germline ends. The CDR3 sequence: CASSFRERLNNEQFF. In DNA form, the CDR3 reads TGTGCCAGCAGCTTCCGCGAACGACTAAACAATGAGCAGTTCTTC.

This chain connects TRBV6-2 or TRBV6-3 to TRBJ2-7; D call uncertain. CDR1 is MNHEY, CDR2 SVGEGT, per germline. Trimming removed 4 bases from V and 0 bases from J, with 10 bases in between. There are 14 residues in the CDR3. In DNA form, the CDR3 reads TGTGCCAGCAGTTCTCTCAGGAGCTCCTACGAGCAGTACGTC. Encoded protein: CASSSLRSSYEQYV.

This clonotype was seen more than once but under ten times. The chain links TRBV7-9 to TRBJ2-7; 9 nucleotides line up with TRBD2. After removal of 5 bases from V and 6 bases from J, the junction contained 5 bases not matched to a gene. Per the germline V gene, CDR1 is SEHNR and CDR2 is FQNEAQ (reference sequence). The CDR3 extends over 13 amino acids. In DNA, the CDR3 is TGTGCCAGCAGCCCTGGACTAGCGAGCGAGCAGTACGTC. Translating it yields CASSPGLASEQYV.

This clonotype showed up just once. The chain employs TRBV5-4 and TRBJ2-7; TRBD1 might be the D (5 bases). The CDR3 runs 14 residues. Per the germline V gene, CDR1 is SGHNT and CDR2 is YYREEE (reference sequence). V was clipped by 4 bases and J by 4 bases, with 15 bases between them. The CDR3 loop reads CASSPEWGAYEQYF. In nucleotides, the CDR3 is TGTGCCAGCAGCCCCGAATGGGGCGCATACGAGCAGTACTTC.

The chain employs TRBV7-9 and TRBJ1-5; D ambiguous. Germline V lookup: CDR1 SEHNR, CDR2 FQNEAQ (reference sequence). This CDR3 has 15 amino acids. Trimming cost V 1 base and J 5 bases, with 12 bases left between them. DNA of the CDR3: TGTGCCAGCAGCTTAGATGGTTCCTCGTATCAGCCCCAGCATTTT. Translation gives CASSLDGSSYQPQHF.

This chain links TRBV4-1 with TRBJ1-1; D not certain. Per the germline V gene, CDR1 is MGHRA and CDR2 is YSYEKL. V gave up 1 base and J gave up 1 base, with 10 bases separating them. This CDR3 region has 15 residues. CDR3 sequence (DNA): TGCGCCAGCAGCCAAGGGGCTTCGAGGAACACTGAAGCTTTCTTT. This sequence encodes CASSQGASRNTEAFF.

This chain connects TRBV19 to TRBJ1-2; D is uncertain. This CDR3 has 15 amino acids. Trimming left V 2 bases short and J 3 bases short, with 13 bases between. Germline CDR1 and CDR2: LNHDA and SQIVND (reference sequence). CDR3 DNA sequence: TGTGCCAGTAGTATATCGCCAGGCGCCCACTATGGCTACACCTTC. It yields the protein CASSISPGAHYGYTF.

V gene TRBV5-1 combines with J gene TRBJ1-1; D remains ambiguous. CDR3 length: 14 residues. Germline CDR1 is SGHRS and CDR2 is YFSETQ. V was cut by 0 bases and J by 0 bases, with 6 bases left in between. CDR3 DNA sequence: TGCGCCAGCAGCTTGGCGTTTTTGAACACTGAAGCTTTCTTT. Amino acid sequence: CASSLAFLNTEAFF.

This clonotype appeared many times. The V and J genes are TRBV6-4 and TRBJ2-4; 10 bases agree with TRBD2. CDR1 is MRHNA, CDR2 SNTAGT, per germline. Germline trimming cut 2 bases from V and 6 bases from J; bases unmatched to any gene: 4. CDR3 size: 15 residues. CDR3 bases: TGTGCCAGCAGTGACCAAGCGGGGGGGGGAAACATTCAGTACTTC. This codes for CASSDQAGGGNIQYF.

V usage is TRBV18 and J usage is TRBJ2-3; D unresolved. Germline V gene sequence: CDR1 KGHSH, CDR2 LQKENI. Trimming shortened V by 3 bases and J by 1 base, and 14 bases separated the two germline ends. The CDR3 extends over 16 amino acids. CDR3 protein: CASSPTLWERTDTQYF. The CDR3 nucleotides read TGTGCCAGCTCACCTACACTGTGGGAACGCACAGATACGCAGTATTTT.

J is TRBJ1-1 and V is TRBV12-3 or TRBV12-4; unclear D gene. Trimming shortened V by 5 bases and J by 1 base, and 11 bases separated the two germline ends. The CDR3 sequence is 14 residues long. CDR3 in DNA: TGTGCCAGCAGTAAAACGGACGGGAACACTGAAGCTTTCTTT. Its translation: CASSKTDGNTEAFF.

The rearrangement joins TRBV20-1 to TRBJ2-3; a weak D match, TRBD1 (6 bases). Trimming shortened V by 2 bases and J by 2 bases, and 17 bases separated the two germline ends. CDR1 and CDR2 (germline): DFQATT, SNEGSKA (reference sequence). The CDR3 has 16 residues. CDR3 loop: CSARLLPGHPTDTQYF. DNA of the CDR3: TGCAGTGCTAGACTCCTCCCGGGACACCCCACAGATACGCAGTATTTT.

The J gene is TRBJ2-3, the V gene TRBV30; D possibly corresponds to TRBD1 (5 bases). The length of the CDR3 is 14 residues. V lost 0 bases, J lost 4 bases, and 11 bases lay in between. CDR1 is GTSNPN, CDR2 SVGIG, per germline (reference sequence). The DNA of the CDR3 is TGTGCCTGGAGTGTAGCAGGGTGGGCAGATACGCAGTATTTT. This encodes CAWSVAGWADTQYF.

The rearrangement joins TRBV5-1 to TRBJ1-1; D call uncertain. CDR1 is SGHRS and CDR2 is YFSETQ in the germline V gene. The CDR3 is 15 residues long. V was cut by 4 bases and J by 5 bases, with 18 bases left in between. CDR3 in DNA: TGCGCCAGCAGCCCCTCCGATGGGAGGCATACTGAAGCTTTCTTT. Its translation is CASSPSDGRHTEAFF.

The chain links TRBV7-2 to TRBJ2-1, with D perhaps given as TRBD1 or TRBD2 (6 bases each). Germline CDR1 SGHTA, CDR2 FQGNSA. Deletions cut 3 bases from V and 15 bases from J, with 15 bases between. The CDR3 has 12 amino acids. This chain's CDR3 is CASSLDSLGGFF. The CDR3 nucleotides are TGTGCCAGCAGCTTGGACAGTCTCGGGGGGTTCTTC.

This clonotype showed up just a few times. The V gene is TRBV4-3, the J gene TRBJ2-1, with TRBD1 matching 7 bases. CDR1 LGHNA and CDR2 YSLEER come from the germline V gene. CDR3 length equals 16 residues. V shed 3 bases, J shed 4 bases, and the junction held 9 bases outside the gene matches. Written as DNA, the CDR3 is TGCGCCAGCAGCCAGGCTAGACAGGGTAATTACAATGAGCAGTTCTTC. It encodes CASSQARQGNYNEQFF.

The rearrangement links TRBV25-1 to TRBJ1-1; D is uncertain. Trimming pared 3 bases from V and 1 base from J, leaving 9 bases between. The CDR3 runs to 14 residues. Germline V gene data show CDR1 as MGHDK and CDR2 as SYGVNS. CDR3 region: CASSDPVRNTEAFF. The CDR3 DNA sequence: TGTGCCAGCAGTGACCCAGTCCGGAACACTGAAGCTTTCTTT. The complete variable domain, with remaining parts taken from reference TRBV25-1 and TRBJ1-1, reads EADIYQTPRYLVIGTGKKITLECSQTMGHDKMYWYQQDPGMELHLIHYSYGVNSTEKGDLSSESTVSRIRTEHFPLTLESARPSHTSQYLCASSDPVRNTEAFFGQGTRLTVV.